Listed here is a single T cell receptor (beta chain). Its antigen is unknown. One base away there is no much larger clone; base qualities are not given. The data originate from a study of identical twins (dated by TCRdb to about 2016). A note on the overall study: The study deep-sequenced TCR alpha and beta repertoires from monozygotic twins, unrelated adults of various ages and cord blood to test whether fetal clonotypes persist. To rule out contamination, replicate twin experiments were performed at different times with different library preparation protocols. Overall results and qualifications from the work: Out-of-frame TCR alpha sequences shared between twins showed an excess of low generation-probability sequences compared with coincidental sharing between unrelated individuals. Fewer insertions were carried by abundant cord blood beta clonotypes, a similar but weaker trend appeared in young adult naive repertoires, and no such trend appeared in memory repertoires. Recombination models systematically underestimated out-of-frame TCR alpha sharing in monozygotic twins but agreed with sharing between unrelated individuals. Because the same donors could not be followed over many years, conclusions were based on cross-sectional statistical analysis. In beta out-of-frame sequences, excess twin sharing was weaker, because having fewer shared sequences lowered the signal-to-noise ratio. Invariant T cells such as MAIT and iNKT could partly confound zero-insertion analyses, although diverse VJ usage argued against such confounding for most clonotypes.

Only healthy Caucasian donors were included. Using Miltenyi CD45RO+ enrichment and human naive T-cell isolation kits, memory (CD45RO+) and naive T cells were isolated from PBMC. The protocol used for the library was 5' RACE. For sequencing, an Illumina HiSeq 2000 was employed. Template switching introduced a universal primer binding site; the final cDNA contained a unique molecular identifier, enabling accurate counting of TCR cDNA molecules. First-strand cDNA for TCR alpha and beta chains was synthesized from specific primers in the conserved constant-segment region. Each cDNA library was double barcoded, with a SMART-Mk sample barcode plus Illumina barcodes, to control for contamination. TruSeq adapter sequences, together with Illumina sample barcodes, were added in two successive PCR steps. TCR alpha and beta cDNA libraries were sequenced on the Illumina HiSeq platform with custom primers. From the authors' description of their analysis: MiGEC processed the raw reads to extract unique molecular identifiers, while MiXCR was used to determine the CDR3 positions. Recombination models were inferred per individual with the repgenHMM and IGoR tools using an EM algorithm. Shared clonotype analysis was performed with the tcR package in R, normalizing sharing by the product of cloneset sizes. To study raw recombination free of thymic and clonal selection effects, out-of-frame nonproductive sequences were analyzed. Starting from the raw public reads, TCRdb applied fastp trimming at Q25, assembled clones with MiXCR and retained in-frame beta chains. Merged by CDR3 protein, the rows form single entries marked with the most common genes and DNA. The V and J calls here are based on TCRdb, not the publication. The table for this sample lists fewer than 250,000 distinct CDR3 sequences; around a tenth of them were counted only once. The ten largest clones represent 5.1% of the sample.

Reading the germline V gene gives CDR1 SGHDN and CDR2 FVKESK. The cysteine opens and the phenylalanine closes a CDR3 of 14 amino acids. Of all the DNA, just the CDR3 is kept, 42 bases in frame from base 1. Cut back by 1 base and 6 bases, the V and J ends lie 12 bases apart. The sequence came from a woman under 30 in good health. This sequence uses TRBV14 and TRBJ1-2; no D gene can be assigned with confidence. Specimen: memory (CD45RO+) T cells sorted from blood. Read against the paper, the sample's cell subset or site label means: CD45RO+ enriched T cells. CDR3 protein: CASSQVRGHNGYTF. The DNA sequence is given as TGTGCCAGCAGCCAAGTTCGAGGGCATAATGGCTACACCTTC.